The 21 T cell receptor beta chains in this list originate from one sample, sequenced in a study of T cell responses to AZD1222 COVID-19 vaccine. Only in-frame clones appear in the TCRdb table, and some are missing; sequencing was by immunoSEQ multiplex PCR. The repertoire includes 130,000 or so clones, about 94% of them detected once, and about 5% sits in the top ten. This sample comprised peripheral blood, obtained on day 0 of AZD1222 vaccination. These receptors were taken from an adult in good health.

The DNA of the CDR3 is TGTGCCAGCAGTTACTATAAGAAAGGGGCCAACGTCCTGACTTTC. Its translation: CASSYYKKGANVLTF. The chain couples TRBV6-2 or TRBV6-3 to TRBJ2-6; no reliable D call. V dropped 1 base and J dropped 4 bases, with 8 bases sitting between them. The V gene's germline CDR1 is MNHEY and CDR2 SVGEGT. CDR3 length equals 15 residues.

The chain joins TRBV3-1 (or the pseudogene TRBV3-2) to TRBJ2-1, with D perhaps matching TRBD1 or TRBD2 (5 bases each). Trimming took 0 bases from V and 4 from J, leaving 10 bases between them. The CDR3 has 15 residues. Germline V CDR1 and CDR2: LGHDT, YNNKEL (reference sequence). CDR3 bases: TGTGCCAGCAGCCAAGAGGTGGGGGTGTACAATGAGCAGTTCTTC. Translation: CASSQEVGVYNEQFF.

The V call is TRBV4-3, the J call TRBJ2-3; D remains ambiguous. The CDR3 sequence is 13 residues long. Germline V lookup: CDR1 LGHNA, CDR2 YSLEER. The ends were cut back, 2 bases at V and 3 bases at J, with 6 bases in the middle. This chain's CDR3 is CASSQSETDTQYF. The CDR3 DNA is TGCGCCAGCAGCCAATCCGAGACAGATACGCAGTATTTT.

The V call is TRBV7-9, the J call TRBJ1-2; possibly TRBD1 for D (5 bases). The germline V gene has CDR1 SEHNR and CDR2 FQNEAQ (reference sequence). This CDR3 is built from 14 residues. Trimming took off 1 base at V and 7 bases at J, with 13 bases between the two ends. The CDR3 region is CASSLGRDLSGYTF. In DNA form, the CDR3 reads TGTGCCAGCAGCTTAGGAAGGGACCTGTCTGGCTACACCTTC.

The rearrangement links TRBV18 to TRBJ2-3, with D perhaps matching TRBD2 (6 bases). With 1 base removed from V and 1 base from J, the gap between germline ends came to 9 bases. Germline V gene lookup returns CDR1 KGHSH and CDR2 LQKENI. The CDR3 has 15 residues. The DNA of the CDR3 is TGTGCCAGCTCACCACTACTAGCAGGCACAGATACGCAGTATTTT. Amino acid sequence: CASSPLLAGTDTQYF.

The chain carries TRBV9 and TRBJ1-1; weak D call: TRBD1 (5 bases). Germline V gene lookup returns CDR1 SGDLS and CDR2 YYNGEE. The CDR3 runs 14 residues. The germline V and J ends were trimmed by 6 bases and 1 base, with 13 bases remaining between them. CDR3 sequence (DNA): TGTGCCAGCACCTCCGACAGAGAGAACACTGAAGCTTTCTTT. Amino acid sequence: CASTSDRENTEAFF.

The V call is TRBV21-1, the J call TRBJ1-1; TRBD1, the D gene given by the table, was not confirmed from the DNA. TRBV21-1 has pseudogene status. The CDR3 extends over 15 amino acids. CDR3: CASSKYQGLNTEAFF. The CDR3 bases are TGTGCCAGCAGCAAATACCAGGGTTTGAACACTGAAGCTTTCTTT.

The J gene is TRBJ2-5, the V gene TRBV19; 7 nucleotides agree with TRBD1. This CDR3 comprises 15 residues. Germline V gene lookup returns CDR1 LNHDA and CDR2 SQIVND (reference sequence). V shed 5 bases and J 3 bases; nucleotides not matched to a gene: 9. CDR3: CASSADRDPEETQYF. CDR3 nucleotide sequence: TGTGCCAGTAGTGCTGACAGGGACCCGGAAGAGACCCAGTACTTC.

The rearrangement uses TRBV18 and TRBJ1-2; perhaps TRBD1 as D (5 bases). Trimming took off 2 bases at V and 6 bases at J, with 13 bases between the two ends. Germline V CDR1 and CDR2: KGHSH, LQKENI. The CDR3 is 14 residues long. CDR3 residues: CASSPLAGTDGYTF. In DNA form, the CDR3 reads TGTGCCAGCTCACCATTAGCGGGGACGGATGGCTACACCTTC.

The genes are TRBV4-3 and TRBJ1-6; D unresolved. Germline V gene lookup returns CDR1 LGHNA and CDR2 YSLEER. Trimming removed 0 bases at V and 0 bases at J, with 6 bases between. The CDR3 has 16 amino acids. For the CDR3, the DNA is TGCGCCAGCAGCCAAGACACCAGCTCCTATAATTCACCCCTCCACTTT. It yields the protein CASSQDTSSYNSPLHF.

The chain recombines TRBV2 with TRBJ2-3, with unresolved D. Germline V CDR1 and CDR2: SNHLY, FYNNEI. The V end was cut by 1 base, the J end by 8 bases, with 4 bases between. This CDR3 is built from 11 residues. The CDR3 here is CASSEGGTQYF. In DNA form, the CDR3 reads TGTGCCAGCAGTGAAGGAGGTACGCAGTATTTT.

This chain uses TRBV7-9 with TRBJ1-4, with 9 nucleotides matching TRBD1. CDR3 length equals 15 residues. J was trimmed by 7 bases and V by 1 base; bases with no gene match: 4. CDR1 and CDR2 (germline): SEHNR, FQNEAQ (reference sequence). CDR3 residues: CASSLEGQGTEKLFF. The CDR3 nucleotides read TGTGCCAGCAGCTTAGAGGGACAGGGCACTGAAAAACTGTTTTTT.

CDR3: CASSEAGTTGAYEQYF. The CDR3 DNA follows: TGTGCCAGCAGTGAAGCGGGGACGACAGGGGCCTACGAGCAGTACTTC. The rearrangement uses TRBV6-1 and TRBJ2-7, with TRBD1 matching 8 bases. With V trimmed by 0 bases and J by 2 bases, 6 bases remained unmatched. The CDR3 totals 16 residues. Germline loops: CDR1 MNHNS, CDR2 SASEGT.

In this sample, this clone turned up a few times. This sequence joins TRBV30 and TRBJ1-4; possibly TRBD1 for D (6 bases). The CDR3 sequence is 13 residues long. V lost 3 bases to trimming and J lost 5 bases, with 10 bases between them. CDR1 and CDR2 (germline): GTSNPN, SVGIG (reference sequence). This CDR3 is CAWSLRGNEKLFF. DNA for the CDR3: TGTGCCTGGAGCCTAAGGGGGAATGAAAAACTGTTTTTT.

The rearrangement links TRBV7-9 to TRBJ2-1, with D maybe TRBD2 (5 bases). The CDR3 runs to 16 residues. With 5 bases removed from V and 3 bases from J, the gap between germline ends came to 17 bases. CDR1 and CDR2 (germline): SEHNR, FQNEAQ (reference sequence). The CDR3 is CASSPNRTSVYNEQFF. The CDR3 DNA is TGTGCCAGCAGCCCCAACCGGACTTCCGTCTACAATGAGCAGTTCTTC.

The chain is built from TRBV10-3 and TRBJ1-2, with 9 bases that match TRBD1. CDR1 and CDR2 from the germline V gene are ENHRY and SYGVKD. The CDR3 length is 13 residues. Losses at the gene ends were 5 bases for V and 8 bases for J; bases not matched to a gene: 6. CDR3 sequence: CAISIQGAQGYTF. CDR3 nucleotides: TGTGCCATCAGTATACAGGGGGCGCAGGGCTACACCTTC.

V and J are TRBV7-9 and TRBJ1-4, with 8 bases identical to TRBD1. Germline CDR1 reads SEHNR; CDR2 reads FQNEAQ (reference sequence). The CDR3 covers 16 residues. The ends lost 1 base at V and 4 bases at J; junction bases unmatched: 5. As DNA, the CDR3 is TGTGCCAGCAGCTTAGATCGGACAGGGATTAATGAAAAACTGTTTTTT. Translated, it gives CASSLDRTGINEKLFF.

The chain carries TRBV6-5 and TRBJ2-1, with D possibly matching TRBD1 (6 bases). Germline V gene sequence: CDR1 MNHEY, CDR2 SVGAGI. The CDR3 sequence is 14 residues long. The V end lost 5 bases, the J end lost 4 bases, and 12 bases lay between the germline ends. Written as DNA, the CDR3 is TGTGCCAGCAGTCCTCTAGGGACATACAATGAGCAGTTCTTC. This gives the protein CASSPLGTYNEQFF.

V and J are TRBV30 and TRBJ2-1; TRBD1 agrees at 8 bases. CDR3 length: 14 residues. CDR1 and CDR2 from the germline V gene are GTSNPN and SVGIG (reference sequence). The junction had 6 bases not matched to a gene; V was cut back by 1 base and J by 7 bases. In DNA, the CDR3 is TGTGCCTGGAGTGGAGGGACAGGTCCTAATGAGCAGTTCTTC. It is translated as CAWSGGTGPNEQFF.

As DNA, the CDR3 is TGTGCCATCAGCCCAGGACAGGGGATCGGCACTGAAGCTTTCTTT. Translating it yields CAISPGQGIGTEAFF. The chain recombines TRBV10-3 with TRBJ1-1; the match to TRBD1 covers 9 bases. This CDR3 contains 15 residues. V lost 6 bases, J lost 4 bases, and 9 bases stayed unmatched. Germline V gene lookup returns CDR1 ENHRY and CDR2 SYGVKD.

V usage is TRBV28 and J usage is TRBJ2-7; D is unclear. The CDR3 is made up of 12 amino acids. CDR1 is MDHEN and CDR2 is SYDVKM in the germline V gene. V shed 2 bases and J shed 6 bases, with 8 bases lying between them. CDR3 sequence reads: CASSLAGREQYF. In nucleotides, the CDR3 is TGTGCCAGCAGTTTAGCCGGGCGCGAGCAGTACTTC.